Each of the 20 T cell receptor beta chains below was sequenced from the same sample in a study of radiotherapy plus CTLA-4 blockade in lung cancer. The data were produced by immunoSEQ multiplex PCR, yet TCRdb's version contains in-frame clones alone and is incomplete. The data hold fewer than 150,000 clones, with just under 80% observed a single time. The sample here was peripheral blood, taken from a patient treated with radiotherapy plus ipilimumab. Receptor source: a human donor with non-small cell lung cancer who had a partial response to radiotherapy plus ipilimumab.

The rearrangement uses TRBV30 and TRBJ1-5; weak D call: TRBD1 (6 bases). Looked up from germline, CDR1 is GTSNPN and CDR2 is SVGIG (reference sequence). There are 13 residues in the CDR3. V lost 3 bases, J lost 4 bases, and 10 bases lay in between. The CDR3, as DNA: TGTGCCTGGAGGGGGACACAGAATCAGCCCCAGCATTTT. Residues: CAWRGTQNQPQHF.

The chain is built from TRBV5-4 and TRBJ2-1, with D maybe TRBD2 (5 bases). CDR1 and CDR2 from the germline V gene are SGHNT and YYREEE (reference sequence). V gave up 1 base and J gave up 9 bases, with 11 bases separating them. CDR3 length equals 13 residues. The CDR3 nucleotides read TGTGCCAGCAGCTTGTGGTCGGGAATTGAGCAGTTCTTC. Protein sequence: CASSLWSGIEQFF.

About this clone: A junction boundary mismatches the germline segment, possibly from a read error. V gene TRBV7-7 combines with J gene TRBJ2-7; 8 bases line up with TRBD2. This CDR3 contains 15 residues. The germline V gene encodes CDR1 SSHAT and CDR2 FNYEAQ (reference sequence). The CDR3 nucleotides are TGTGCTAGCAGCTTGGGACGGGAGGGGTCCTACGAGCAGTACTTC. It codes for CASSLGREGSYEQYF.

The CDR3 protein is CASSLGGDRLSQTQYF. CDR3 nucleotide sequence: TGTGCCAGTAGTCTCGGAGGGGACAGACTATCCCAGACGCAGTATTTT. The chain uses TRBV19 and TRBJ2-3; D possibly corresponds to TRBD1 (7 bases). V was cut by 5 bases and J by 9 bases, with 24 bases left in between. Germline V lookup: CDR1 LNHDA, CDR2 SQIVND (reference sequence). There are 16 residues in the CDR3. Full variable domain (remainder filled in from reference TRBV19 and TRBJ2-3): DGGITQSPKYLFRKEGQNVTLSCEQNLNHDAMYWYRQDPGQGLRLIYYSQIVNDFQKGDIAEGYSVSREKKESFPLTVTSAQKNPTAFYLCASSLGGDRLSQTQYFGPGTRLTVL.

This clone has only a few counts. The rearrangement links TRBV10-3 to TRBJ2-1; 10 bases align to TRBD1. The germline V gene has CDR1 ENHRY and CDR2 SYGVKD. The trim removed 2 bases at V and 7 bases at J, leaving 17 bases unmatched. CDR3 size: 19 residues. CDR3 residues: CAISEKGQGSSGVPNEQFF. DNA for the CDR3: TGTGCCATCAGTGAGAAGGGACAGGGGTCTAGCGGAGTACCGAATGAGCAGTTCTTC.

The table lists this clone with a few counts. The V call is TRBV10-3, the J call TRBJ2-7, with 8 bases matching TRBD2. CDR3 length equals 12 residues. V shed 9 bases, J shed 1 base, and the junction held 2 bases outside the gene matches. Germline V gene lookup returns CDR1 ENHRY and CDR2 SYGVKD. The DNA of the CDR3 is TGTGCCATGAGCGGGAGTTCCTACGAGCAGTACTTC. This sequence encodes CAMSGSSYEQYF.

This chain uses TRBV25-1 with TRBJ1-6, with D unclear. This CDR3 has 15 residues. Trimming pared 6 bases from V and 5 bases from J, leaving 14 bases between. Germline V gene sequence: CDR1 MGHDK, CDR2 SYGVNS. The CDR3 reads CASSRWGGNNSPLHF. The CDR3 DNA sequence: TGTGCCAGCAGCCGTTGGGGAGGCAATAATTCACCCCTCCACTTT.

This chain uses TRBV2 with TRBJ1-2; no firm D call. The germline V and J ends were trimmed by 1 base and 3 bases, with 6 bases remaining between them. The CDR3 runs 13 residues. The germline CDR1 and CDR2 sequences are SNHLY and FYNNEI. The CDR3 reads CASSEGGYYGYTF. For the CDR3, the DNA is TGTGCCAGCAGTGAAGGCGGTTACTATGGCTACACCTTC.

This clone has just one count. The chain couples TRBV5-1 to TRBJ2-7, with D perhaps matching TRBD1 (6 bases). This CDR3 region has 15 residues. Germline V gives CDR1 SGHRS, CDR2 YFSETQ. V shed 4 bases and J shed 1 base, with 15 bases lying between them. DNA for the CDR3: TGCGCCAGCAGCCGGAACTCTGACAGGTCCTACGAGCAGTACTTC. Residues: CASSRNSDRSYEQYF.

CDR3 region: CASSGQGAGEQYF. Written as DNA, the CDR3 is TGTGCCAGCAGTGGACAGGGGGCGGGTGAGCAGTACTTC. The chain carries TRBV2 and TRBJ2-7; 10 bases agree with TRBD1. The CDR3 sequence is 13 residues long. Looked up from germline, CDR1 is SNHLY and CDR2 is FYNNEI. V was pared by 4 bases and J by 7 bases, with 4 bases of the junction left unmatched.

The CDR3 sequence is CASRLAPQTSLYNEQFF. Here the CDR3 DNA reads TGTGCAAGCCGCTTAGCCCCTCAGACTTCTCTCTACAATGAGCAGTTCTTC. V usage is TRBV12-2 and J usage is TRBJ2-1; the table calls TRBD2, which could not be checked here. TRBV12-2 is annotated as a pseudogene. The CDR3 totals 17 residues.

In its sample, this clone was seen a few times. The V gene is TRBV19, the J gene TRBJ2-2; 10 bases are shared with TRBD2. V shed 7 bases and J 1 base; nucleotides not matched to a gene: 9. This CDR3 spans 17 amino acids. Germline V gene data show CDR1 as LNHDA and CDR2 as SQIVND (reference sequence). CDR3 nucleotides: TGTGCCAGTAACCCCTGGGCTAGCGGGAGGAACACCGGGGAGCTGTTTTTT. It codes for CASNPWASGRNTGELFF.

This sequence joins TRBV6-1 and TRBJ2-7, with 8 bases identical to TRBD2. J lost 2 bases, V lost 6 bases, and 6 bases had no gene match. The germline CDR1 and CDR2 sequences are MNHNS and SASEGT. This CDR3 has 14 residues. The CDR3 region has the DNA TGTGCCAGCAGCAGTCTAGCGGGTACCTACGAGCAGTACTTC. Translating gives CASSSLAGTYEQYF.

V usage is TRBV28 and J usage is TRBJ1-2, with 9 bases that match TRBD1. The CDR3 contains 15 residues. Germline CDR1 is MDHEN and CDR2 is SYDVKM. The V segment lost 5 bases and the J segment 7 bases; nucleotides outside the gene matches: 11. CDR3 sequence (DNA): TGTGCCAGCAGTACCACAGGGGGCGCGGAATCTGGCTACACCTTC. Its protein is CASSTTGGAESGYTF.

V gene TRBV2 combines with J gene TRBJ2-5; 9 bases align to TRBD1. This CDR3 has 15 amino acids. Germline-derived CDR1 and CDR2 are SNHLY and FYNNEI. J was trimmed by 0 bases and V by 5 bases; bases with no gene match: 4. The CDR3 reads CASSPDRGDQETQYF. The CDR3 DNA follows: TGTGCCAGCAGTCCGGACAGGGGAGACCAAGAGACCCAGTACTTC.

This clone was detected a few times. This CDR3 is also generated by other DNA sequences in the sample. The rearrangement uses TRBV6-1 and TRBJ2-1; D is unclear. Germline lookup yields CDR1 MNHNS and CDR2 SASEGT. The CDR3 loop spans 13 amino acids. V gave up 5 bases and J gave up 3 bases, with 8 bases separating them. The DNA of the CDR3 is TGTGCCAGCAGTTCCCCCCGCTACAATGAGCAGTTCTTC. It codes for CASSSPRYNEQFF.

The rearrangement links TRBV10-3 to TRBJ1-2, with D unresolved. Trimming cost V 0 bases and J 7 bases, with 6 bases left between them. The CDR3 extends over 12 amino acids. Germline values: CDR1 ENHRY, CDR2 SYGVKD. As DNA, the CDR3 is TGTGCCATCAGTGAGTCGTCCGGTGGCTACACCTTC. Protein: CAISESSGGYTF.

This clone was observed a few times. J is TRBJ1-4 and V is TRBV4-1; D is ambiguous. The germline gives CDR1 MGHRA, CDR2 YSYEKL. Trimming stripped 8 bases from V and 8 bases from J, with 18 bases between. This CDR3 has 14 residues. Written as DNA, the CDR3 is TGCGCCAGCGGGAGTGGAGGTATTTGGGAAAAACTGTTTTTT. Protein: CASGSGGIWEKLFF.

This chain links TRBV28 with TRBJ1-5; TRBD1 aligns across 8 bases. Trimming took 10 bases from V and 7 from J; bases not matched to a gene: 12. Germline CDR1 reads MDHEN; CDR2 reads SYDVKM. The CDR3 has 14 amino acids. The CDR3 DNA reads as TGTGCCACATCAGGACAGGGAAGTGGGCAGCCCCAGCATTTT. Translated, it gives CATSGQGSGQPQHF. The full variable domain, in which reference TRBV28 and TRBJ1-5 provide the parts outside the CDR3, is DVKVTQSSRYLVKRTGEKVFLECVQDMDHENMFWYRQDPGLGLRLIYFSYDVKMKEKGDIPEGYSVSREKKERFSLILESASTNQTSMYLCATSGQGSGQPQHFGDGTRLSIL.

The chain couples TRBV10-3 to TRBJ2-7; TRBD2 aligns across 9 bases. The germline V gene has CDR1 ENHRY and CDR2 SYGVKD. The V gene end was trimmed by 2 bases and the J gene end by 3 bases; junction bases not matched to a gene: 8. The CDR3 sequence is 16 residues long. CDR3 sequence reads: CAISEAGGDSYYEQYF. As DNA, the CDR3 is TGTGCCATCAGTGAGGCGGGGGGGGACTCCTACTACGAGCAGTACTTC.